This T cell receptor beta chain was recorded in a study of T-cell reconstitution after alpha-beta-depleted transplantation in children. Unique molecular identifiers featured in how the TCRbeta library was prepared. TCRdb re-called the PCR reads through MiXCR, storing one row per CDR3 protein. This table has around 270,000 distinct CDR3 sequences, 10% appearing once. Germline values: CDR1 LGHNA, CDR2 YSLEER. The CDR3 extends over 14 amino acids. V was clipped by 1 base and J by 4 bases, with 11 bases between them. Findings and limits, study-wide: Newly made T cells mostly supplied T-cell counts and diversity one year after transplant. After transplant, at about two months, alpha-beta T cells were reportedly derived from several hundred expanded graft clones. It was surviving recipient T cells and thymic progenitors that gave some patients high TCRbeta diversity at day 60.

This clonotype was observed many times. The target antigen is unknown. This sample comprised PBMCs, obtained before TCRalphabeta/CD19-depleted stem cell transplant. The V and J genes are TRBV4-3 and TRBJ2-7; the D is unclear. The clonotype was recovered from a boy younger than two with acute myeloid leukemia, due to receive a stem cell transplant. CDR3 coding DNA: TGCGCCAGCAGCCAAGGGAACGACGGATACGAGCAGTACTTC. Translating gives CASSQGNDGYEQYF.